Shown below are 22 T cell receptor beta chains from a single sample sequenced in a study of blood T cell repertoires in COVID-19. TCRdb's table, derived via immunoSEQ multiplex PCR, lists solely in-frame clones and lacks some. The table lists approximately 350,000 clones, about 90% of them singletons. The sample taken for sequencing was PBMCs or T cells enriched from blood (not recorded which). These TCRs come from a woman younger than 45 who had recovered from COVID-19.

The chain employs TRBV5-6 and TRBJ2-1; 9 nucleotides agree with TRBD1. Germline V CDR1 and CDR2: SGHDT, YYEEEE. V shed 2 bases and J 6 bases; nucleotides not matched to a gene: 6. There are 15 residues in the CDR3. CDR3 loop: CASSFLGQGLNEQFF. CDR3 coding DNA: TGTGCCAGCAGCTTCTTGGGACAGGGACTCAATGAGCAGTTCTTC. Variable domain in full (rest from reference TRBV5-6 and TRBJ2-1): DAGVTQSPTHLIKTRGQQVTLRCSPKSGHDTVSWYQQALGQGPQFIFQYYEEEERQRGNFPDRFSGHQFPNYSSELNVNALLLGDSALYLCASSFLGQGLNEQFFGPGTRLTVL.

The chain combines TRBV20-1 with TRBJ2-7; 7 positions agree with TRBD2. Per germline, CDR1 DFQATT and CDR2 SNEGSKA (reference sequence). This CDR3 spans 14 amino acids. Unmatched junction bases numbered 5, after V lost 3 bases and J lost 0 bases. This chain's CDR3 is CSASPSGLSYEQYF. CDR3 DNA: TGCAGTGCTAGTCCTAGCGGTCTCTCCTACGAGCAGTACTTC.

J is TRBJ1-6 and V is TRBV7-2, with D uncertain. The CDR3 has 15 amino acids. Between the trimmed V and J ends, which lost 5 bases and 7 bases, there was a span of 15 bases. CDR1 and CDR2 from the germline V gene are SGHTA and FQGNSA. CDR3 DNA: TGTGCCAGCAGCCGCGCCGCAGGTTTGAATTCACCCCTCCACTTT. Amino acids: CASSRAAGLNSPLHF.

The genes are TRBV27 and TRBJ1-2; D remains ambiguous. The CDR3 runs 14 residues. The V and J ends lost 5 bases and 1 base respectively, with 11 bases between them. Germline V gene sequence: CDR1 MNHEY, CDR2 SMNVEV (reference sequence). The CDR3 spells CASSPRGVNYGYTF. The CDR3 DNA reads TGTGCCAGCAGTCCCCGAGGCGTTAACTATGGCTACACCTTC.

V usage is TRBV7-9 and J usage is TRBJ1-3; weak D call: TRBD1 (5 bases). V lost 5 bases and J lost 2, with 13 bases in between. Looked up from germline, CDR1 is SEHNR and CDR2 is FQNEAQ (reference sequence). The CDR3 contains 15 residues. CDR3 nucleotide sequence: TGTGCCAGCAGCGCAGGCGGAGGGGCTGGAAACACCATATATTTT. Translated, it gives CASSAGGGAGNTIYF.

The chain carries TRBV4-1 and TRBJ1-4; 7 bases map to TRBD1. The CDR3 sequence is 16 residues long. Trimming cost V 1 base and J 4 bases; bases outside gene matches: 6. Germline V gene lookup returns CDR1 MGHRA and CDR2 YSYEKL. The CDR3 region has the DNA TGCGCCAGCAGCCAAGTTGCGGGGACAGATAATGAAAAACTGTTTTTT. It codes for CASSQVAGTDNEKLFF.

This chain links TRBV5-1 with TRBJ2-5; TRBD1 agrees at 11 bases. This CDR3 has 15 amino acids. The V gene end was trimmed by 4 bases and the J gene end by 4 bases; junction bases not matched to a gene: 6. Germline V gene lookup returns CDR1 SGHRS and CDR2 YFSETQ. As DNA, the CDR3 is TGCGCCAGCAGCCGGACAGGGGGCATCTTAGAGACCCAGTACTTC. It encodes CASSRTGGILETQYF.

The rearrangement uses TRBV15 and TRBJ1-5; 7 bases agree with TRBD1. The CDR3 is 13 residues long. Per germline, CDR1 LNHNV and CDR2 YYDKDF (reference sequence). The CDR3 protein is CGSDRAYYQPQHF. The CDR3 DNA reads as TGTGGCTCTGACAGGGCGTATTATCAGCCCCAGCATTTT.

The CDR3 DNA reads TGCGCCAGCAGCCAAGGAGGGATTGGACTAGGCTTGGGCAATGAGCAGTTCTTC. It translates to CASSQGGIGLGLGNEQFF. This sequence joins TRBV4-1 and TRBJ2-1; 7 nucleotides agree with TRBD2. V lost 1 base and J lost 6; bases outside the gene matches: 15. The CDR3 runs 18 residues. CDR1 and CDR2 from the germline V gene are MGHRA and YSYEKL.

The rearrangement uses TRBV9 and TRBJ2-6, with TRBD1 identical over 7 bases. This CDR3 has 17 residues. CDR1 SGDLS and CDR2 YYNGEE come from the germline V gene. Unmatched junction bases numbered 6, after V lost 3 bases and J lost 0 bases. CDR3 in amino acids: CASSATGQFSGANVLTF. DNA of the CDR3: TGTGCCAGCAGCGCGACGGGACAGTTCTCTGGGGCCAACGTCCTGACTTTC. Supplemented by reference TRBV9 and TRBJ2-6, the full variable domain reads DSGVTQTPKHLITATGQRVTLRCSPRSGDLSVYWYQQSLDQGLQFLIQYYNGEERAKGNILERFSAQQFPDLHSELNLSSLELGDSALYFCASSATGQFSGANVLTFGAGSRLTVL.

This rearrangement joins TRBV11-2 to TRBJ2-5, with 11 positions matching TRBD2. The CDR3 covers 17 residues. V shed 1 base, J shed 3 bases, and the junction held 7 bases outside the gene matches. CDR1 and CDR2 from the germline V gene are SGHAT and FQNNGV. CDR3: CASSLAVHSGGEETQYF. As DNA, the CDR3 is TGTGCCAGCAGCTTAGCCGTCCATAGCGGGGGGGAAGAGACCCAGTACTTC.

CDR3 residues: CASSLWGRLSYEQYF. CDR3 in DNA: TGTGCCAGCAGTTTATGGGGCCGCCTCTCCTACGAGCAGTACTTC. The V call is TRBV27, the J call TRBJ2-7, with D perhaps TRBD1 (5 bases). Deletions cut 1 base from V and 0 bases from J, with 10 bases between. The CDR3 loop spans 15 amino acids. Germline values: CDR1 MNHEY, CDR2 SMNVEV (reference sequence).

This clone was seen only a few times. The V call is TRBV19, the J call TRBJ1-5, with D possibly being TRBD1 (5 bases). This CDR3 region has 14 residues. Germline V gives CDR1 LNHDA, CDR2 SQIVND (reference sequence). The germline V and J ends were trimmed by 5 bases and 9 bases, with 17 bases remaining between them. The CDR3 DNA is TGTGCCAGTAGTCCGACAGCCCTGGAAGTGCCCCAGCATTTT. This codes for CASSPTALEVPQHF.

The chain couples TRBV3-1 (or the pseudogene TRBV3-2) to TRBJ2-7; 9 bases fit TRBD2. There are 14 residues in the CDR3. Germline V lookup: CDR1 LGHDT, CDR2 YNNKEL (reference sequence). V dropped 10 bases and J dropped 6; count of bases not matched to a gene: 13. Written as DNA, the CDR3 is TGTGCCACCAAGAGGGCGGGGGGGCACTCCGAGCAGTACTTC. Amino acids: CATKRAGGHSEQYF.

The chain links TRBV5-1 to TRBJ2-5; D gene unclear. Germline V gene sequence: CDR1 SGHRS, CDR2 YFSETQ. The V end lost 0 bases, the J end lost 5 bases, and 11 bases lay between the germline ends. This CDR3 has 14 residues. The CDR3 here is CASSLVSGRETQYF. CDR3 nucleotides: TGCGCCAGCAGCTTGGTGTCGGGTAGGGAGACCCAGTACTTC.

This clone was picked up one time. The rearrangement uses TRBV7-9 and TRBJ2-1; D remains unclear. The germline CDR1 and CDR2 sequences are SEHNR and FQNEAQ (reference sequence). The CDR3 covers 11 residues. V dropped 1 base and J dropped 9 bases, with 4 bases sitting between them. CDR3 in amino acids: CASSLVSEQFF. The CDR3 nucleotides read TGTGCCAGCAGCTTAGTTAGTGAGCAGTTCTTC.

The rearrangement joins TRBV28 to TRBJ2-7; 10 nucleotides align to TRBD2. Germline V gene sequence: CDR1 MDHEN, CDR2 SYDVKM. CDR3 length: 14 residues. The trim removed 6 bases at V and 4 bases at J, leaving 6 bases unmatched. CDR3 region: CASSTSGMRYEQYF. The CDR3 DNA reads TGTGCCAGCAGCACTAGCGGGATGAGGTACGAGCAGTACTTC.

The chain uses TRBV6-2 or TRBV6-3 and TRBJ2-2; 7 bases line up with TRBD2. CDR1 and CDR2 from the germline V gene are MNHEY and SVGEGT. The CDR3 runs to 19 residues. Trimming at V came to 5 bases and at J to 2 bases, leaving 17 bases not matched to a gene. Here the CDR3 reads CASSPPPSRLAPNTGELFF. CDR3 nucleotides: TGTGCCAGCAGTCCCCCCCCCTCCAGACTAGCACCTAACACCGGGGAGCTGTTTTTT.

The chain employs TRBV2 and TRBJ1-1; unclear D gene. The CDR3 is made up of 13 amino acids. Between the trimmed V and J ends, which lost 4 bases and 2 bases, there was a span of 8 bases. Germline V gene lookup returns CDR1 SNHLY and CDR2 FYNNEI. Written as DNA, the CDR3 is TGTGCCAGCAGTGCAACTGCAAACACTGAAGCTTTCTTT. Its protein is CASSATANTEAFF.

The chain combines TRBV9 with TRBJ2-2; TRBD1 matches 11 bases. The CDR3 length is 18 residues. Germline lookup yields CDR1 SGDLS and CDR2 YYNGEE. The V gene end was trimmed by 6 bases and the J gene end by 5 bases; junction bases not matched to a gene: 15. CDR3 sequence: CASTLAGQGVGVTGELFF. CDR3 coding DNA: TGTGCCAGCACCCTGGCGGGACAGGGGGTGGGTGTAACCGGGGAGCTGTTTTTT.

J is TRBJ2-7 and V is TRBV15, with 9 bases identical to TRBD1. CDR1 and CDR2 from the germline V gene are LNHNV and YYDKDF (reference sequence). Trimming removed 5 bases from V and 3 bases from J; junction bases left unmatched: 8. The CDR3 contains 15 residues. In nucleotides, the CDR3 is TGTGCCACCAGCGCACGGGACAGGGTCATCTACGAGCAGTACTTC. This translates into CATSARDRVIYEQYF.

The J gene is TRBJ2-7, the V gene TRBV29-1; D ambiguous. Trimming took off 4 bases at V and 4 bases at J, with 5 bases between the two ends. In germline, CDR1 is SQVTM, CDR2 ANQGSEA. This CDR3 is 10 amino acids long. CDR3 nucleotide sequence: TGCAGCGTTGTTCAGTACGAGCAGTACTTC. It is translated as CSVVQYEQYF.